The sequence of this T cell receptor (beta chain) was determined in a study of shared clonotypes between healthy human individuals. Turning to the study itself: Each donor had three CD4 naive, three CD4 memory, two CD8 naive and one CD8 memory plate.

Sequencing was at deep level. Produced via immunoSEQ multiplex PCR; TCRdb's table is partial and in-frame only. Found here are 900,000 to 1,200,000 clones, approximately 78% of them singletons; the top ten hold under 0.8%. The J segment lost 10 bases and the V segment lost 0 bases, leaving 9 bases of the junction unmatched. From germline, CDR1 is SGHTA and CDR2 FQGTGA. The CDR3 is 15 residues long. This chain connects TRBV7-3 to TRBJ2-1; 7 bases align to TRBD2. The sequence was collected from a man aged 18 to 30 in good health. Some clones in this sample may be carry-over from other donors' samples. Specimen: memory CD4+ T cells from PBMCs. Subset given: CD45RA-negative fraction. The CDR3 nucleotides read TGTGCCAGCAGCTTAACGGGAGGGCCAATGGGGGAGCAGTTCTTC. This gives the protein CASSLTGGPMGEQFF.